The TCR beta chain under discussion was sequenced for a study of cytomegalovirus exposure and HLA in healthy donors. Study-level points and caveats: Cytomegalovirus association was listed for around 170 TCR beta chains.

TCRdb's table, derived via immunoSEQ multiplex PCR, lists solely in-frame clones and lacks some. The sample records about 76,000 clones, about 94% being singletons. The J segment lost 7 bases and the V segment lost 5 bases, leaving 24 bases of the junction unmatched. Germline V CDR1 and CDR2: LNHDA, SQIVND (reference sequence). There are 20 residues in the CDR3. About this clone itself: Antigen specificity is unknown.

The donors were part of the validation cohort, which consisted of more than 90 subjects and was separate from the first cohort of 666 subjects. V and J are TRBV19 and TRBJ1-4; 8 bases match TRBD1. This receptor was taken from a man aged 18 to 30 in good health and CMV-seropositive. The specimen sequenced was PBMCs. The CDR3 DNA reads TGTGCCAGTAGTCCTATGAAGCTCCGGGACAGGACCAGGTGGGGTGAAAAACTGTTTTTT. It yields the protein CASSPMKLRDRTRWGEKLFF.